The clone carrying this T cell receptor (beta chain) occurred many times. As yet, its antigen is unknown. This specimen belongs to a study of molecular identifiers for immune sequencing clone quantification. The study's findings and limits: Jurkat TCR RNA spiked in from one cell (amid some 1 million naive cells) was reportedly detectable. Effector cells kept over 97% of their molecules in clones above 20 RNA copies, while naive cells kept under 1% there.

Naive CD8 libraries were made from about 21,000 to 970,000 sorted cells, and they used 10%, 30% or 50% RNA. V was clipped by 4 bases and J by 0 bases; unmatched bases: 3. Germline assignment: CDR1 SGDLS and CDR2 YYNGEE. The CDR3 contains 15 residues. Preparation methods for the bulk TCR libraries were those previously described, with listed TCR primers. TCRdb re-called the PCR reads through MiXCR, storing one row per CDR3 protein. Among approximately 550,000 distinct CDR3 sequences listed, roughly 26% were seen once. The sequence came from a human donor in good health. Some libraries in this study had Jurkat cell RNA spiked in. What was sequenced was naive CD8+ T cells from blood, with Jurkat cell RNA spiked in. Subset described: FACS-sorted CD8+CD4-CCR7+CD45RA+ naive T cells. The gene calls are TRBV9 and TRBJ1-4; 7 positions agree with TRBD1. The CDR3 protein is CASSFTGATNEKLFF. The CDR3 coding sequence is TGTGCCAGCAGCTTTACAGGGGCAACTAATGAAAAACTGTTTTTT.